This entry is about one TCR beta chain. Its target is not known. Produced via immunoSEQ multiplex PCR; TCRdb's table is partial and in-frame only. The sample shows 25,000 to 30,000 clones, around four fifths of them seen only once. Blood samples were obtained at baseline, cycle 4 day 1, and cycle 7 day 1. The record originates from a study of OX40 agonist ivuxolimab in advanced cancers. General study findings and limits: Researchers report that CD8+ T cells had, on average, more expanded clones than CD4+.

CDR1 is MNHEY, CDR2 SVGAGI, per germline. Trimming shortened V by 9 bases and J by 4 bases, and 15 bases separated the two germline ends. This CDR3 region has 14 residues. V gene TRBV6-5 combines with J gene TRBJ1-4; D ambiguous. The specimen comprised CD4+ or CD8+ T cells sorted from blood, sampled in a trial of the OX40 agonist ivuxolimab. This TCR was sampled from an adult with an advanced solid tumor such as melanoma, head and neck, liver or kidney cancer. The CDR3 protein is CASFNGILNEKLFF. Here the CDR3 DNA reads TGTGCCAGTTTCAACGGCATCCTTAATGAAAAACTGTTTTTT.